The next 23 T cell receptor beta chains were all read from a single sample in a study of resident and recirculating memory T cells in vitiligo. TCRdb's copy holds only in-frame clones and misses some; the assay was immunoSEQ multiplex PCR. Of tens of thousands of clones listed, 92% are singletons. Specimen: blood. The receptors were gathered from a male donor with vitiligo.

Of note for this clone: Sequence at one end of the junction differs from germline and may be a read error. V gene TRBV5-1 combines with J gene TRBJ2-7, with a weak D call TRBD2 (5 bases). CDR1 is SGHRS and CDR2 is YFSETQ in the germline V gene. This CDR3 contains 15 residues. CDR3 nucleotides: TGCGCCAGCAGTTTGGCCCCGGACGGGACCTACGAGCAGTACTTC. Translation: CASSLAPDGTYEQYF. The full variable domain, in which reference TRBV5-1 and TRBJ2-7 provide the parts outside the CDR3, is KAGVTQTPRYLIKTRGQQVTLSCSPISGHRSVSWYQQTPGQGLQFLFEYFSETQRNKGNFPGRFSGRQFSNSRSEMNVSTLELGDSALYLCASSLAPDGTYEQYFGPGTRLTVT.

This chain links TRBV11-1 with TRBJ2-3, with 7 positions matching TRBD2. Trimming took 0 bases from V and 4 from J; bases not matched to a gene: 7. The CDR3 spans 16 residues. Germline lookup yields CDR1 SGHAT and CDR2 FQDESV (reference sequence). CDR3 coding DNA: TGTGCCAGCAGCTTAGCGCGAGGCGGGAGTGCAGATACGCAGTATTTT. This translates into CASSLARGGSADTQYF.

This sequence joins TRBV10-1 and TRBJ2-3, with D maybe TRBD2 (6 bases). The CDR3 has 15 residues. CDR1 WNHNN and CDR2 SYGVQD come from the germline V gene (reference sequence). V shed 5 bases and J shed 3 bases, with 15 bases lying between them. This CDR3 reads CASSRGTPGTDTQYF. CDR3 coding DNA: TGCGCCAGCAGTCGCGGGACCCCAGGTACAGATACGCAGTATTTT.

This chain connects TRBV28 to TRBJ1-1, with D possibly TRBD1 on 5 matching bases. Germline CDR1 MDHEN, CDR2 SYDVKM. This CDR3 is 15 amino acids long. Trimming stripped 3 bases from V and 4 bases from J, with 15 bases between. CDR3 sequence: CASSFPNQRGTEAFF. The CDR3 DNA reads TGTGCCAGCAGTTTCCCAAATCAAAGGGGCACTGAAGCTTTCTTT. The complete variable domain, with remaining parts taken from reference TRBV28 and TRBJ1-1, reads DVKVTQSSRYLVKRTGEKVFLECVQDMDHENMFWYRQDPGLGLRLIYFSYDVKMKEKGDIPEGYSVSREKKERFSLILESASTNQTSMYLCASSFPNQRGTEAFFGQGTRLTVV.

The chain joins TRBV5-1 to TRBJ2-1; 11 bases line up with TRBD2. The V gene end was trimmed by 4 bases and the J gene end by 9 bases; junction bases not matched to a gene: 6. The V gene's germline CDR1 is SGHRS and CDR2 YFSETQ. The CDR3 runs 14 residues. The CDR3 DNA reads TGCGCCAGCAGCCCGACTAGCGGGGCCGGTGAGCAGTTCTTC. Translation gives CASSPTSGAGEQFF.

This chain links TRBV28 with TRBJ1-5; D possibly corresponds to TRBD1 (5 bases). The CDR3 totals 12 residues. In germline, CDR1 is MDHEN, CDR2 SYDVKM. Trimming took off 7 bases at V and 1 base at J, with 5 bases between the two ends. The CDR3: CASKGSNQPQHF. CDR3 in DNA: TGTGCCAGCAAGGGGAGCAATCAGCCCCAGCATTTT.

The gene calls are TRBV5-1 and TRBJ2-3; D remains ambiguous. The V gene's germline CDR1 is SGHRS and CDR2 YFSETQ. The CDR3 sequence is 14 residues long. V dropped 0 bases and J dropped 3 bases, with 8 bases sitting between them. Here the CDR3 DNA reads TGCGCCAGCAGCTTGGAAGCGTGGACAGATACGCAGTATTTT. Amino acids: CASSLEAWTDTQYF. Supplemented by reference TRBV5-1 and TRBJ2-3, the full variable domain reads KAGVTQTPRYLIKTRGQQVTLSCSPISGHRSVSWYQQTPGQGLQFLFEYFSETQRNKGNFPGRFSGRQFSNSRSEMNVSTLELGDSALYLCASSLEAWTDTQYFGPGTRLTVL.

This clone was recorded a few times. The chain combines TRBV4-1 with TRBJ2-3; D gene ambiguous. V dropped 0 bases and J dropped 2 bases, with 9 bases sitting between them. This CDR3 contains 15 residues. The germline CDR1 and CDR2 sequences are MGHRA and YSYEKL. CDR3 region: CASSQDMRITDTQYF. The DNA of the CDR3 is TGCGCCAGCAGCCAAGATATGCGGATCACAGATACGCAGTATTTT.

This rearrangement joins TRBV9 to TRBJ2-1, with 8 bases that match TRBD2. This CDR3 comprises 17 residues. V trimming: 3 bases; J trimming: 7 bases; junction bases outside the gene matches: 15. Germline V gene lookup returns CDR1 SGDLS and CDR2 YYNGEE. The DNA of the CDR3 is TGTGCCAGCAGCGAGCCCCCGGGCGGGGGGAATTGGAATGAGCAGTTCTTC. Encoded protein: CASSEPPGGGNWNEQFF.

The chain combines TRBV18 with TRBJ2-2; D is unclear. Per the germline V gene, CDR1 is KGHSH and CDR2 is LQKENI. This CDR3 region has 14 residues. Trimming removed 7 bases at V and 6 bases at J, with 15 bases between. CDR3 region: CASLRPLLAGELFF. The CDR3 DNA reads as TGTGCCAGCTTGCGTCCTCTATTGGCCGGGGAGCTGTTTTTT.

The chain has TRBV18 and TRBJ2-7, with 12 bases aligning to TRBD2. The CDR3 sequence is 18 residues long. In germline, CDR1 is KGHSH, CDR2 LQKENI. The J segment lost 0 bases and the V segment lost 2 bases, leaving 8 bases of the junction unmatched. This chain's CDR3 is CASSPRGTSGFSSYEQYF. In nucleotides, the CDR3 is TGTGCCAGCTCACCAAGGGGGACTAGCGGGTTCAGCTCCTACGAGCAGTACTTC.

V gene TRBV5-1 combines with J gene TRBJ1-4; D is unresolved. Looked up from germline, CDR1 is SGHRS and CDR2 is YFSETQ. V lost 3 bases, J lost 8 bases, and 14 bases lay in between. The CDR3 loop spans 14 amino acids. CDR3 in amino acids: CASSSASLEEKLFF. CDR3 nucleotide sequence: TGCGCCAGCAGCTCGGCGTCGCTGGAGGAAAAACTGTTTTTT.

This chain links TRBV27 with TRBJ2-3; TRBD2 is a possible D gene (6 bases). Germline CDR1 is MNHEY and CDR2 is SMNVEV (reference sequence). V was cut by 3 bases and J by 14 bases, with 18 bases left in between. CDR3 size: 13 residues. This CDR3 is CASSLAPRGIWYF. As DNA, the CDR3 is TGTGCCAGCAGTTTGGCCCCCCGCGGGATTTGGTATTTT.

This rearrangement joins TRBV5-5 to TRBJ2-7; 10 bases fit TRBD1. Germline trimming cut 3 bases from V and 1 base from J; bases unmatched to any gene: 7. Germline V CDR1 and CDR2: SGHKS, YYEKEE (reference sequence). The CDR3 is 16 amino acids. As DNA, the CDR3 is TGTGCCAGCAGCTCCGGGACAGGGGTGAAGTCCTACGAGCAGTACTTC. This gives the protein CASSSGTGVKSYEQYF.

This chain uses TRBV11-2 with TRBJ1-5; D call uncertain. Germline loops: CDR1 SGHAT, CDR2 FQNNGV. Trimming took off 1 base at V and 1 base at J, with 5 bases between the two ends. The CDR3 covers 14 residues. CDR3 loop: CASSLGESNQPQHF. The CDR3 DNA sequence: TGTGCCAGCAGCTTAGGCGAGAGCAATCAGCCCCAGCATTTT.

The rearrangement links TRBV10-3 to TRBJ2-1; 7 positions agree with TRBD1. With V trimmed by 5 bases and J by 3 bases, 4 bases remained unmatched. This CDR3 is built from 14 residues. Germline CDR1 reads ENHRY; CDR2 reads SYGVKD. CDR3 bases: TGTGCCATCAGTCAGGGGGAGATCTACAATGAGCAGTTCTTC. This sequence encodes CAISQGEIYNEQFF.

V gene TRBV28 combines with J gene TRBJ2-1, with 9 bases fitting TRBD1. Trimming at V came to 1 base and at J to 6 bases, leaving 4 bases not matched to a gene. CDR1 MDHEN and CDR2 SYDVKM come from the germline V gene. The CDR3 loop spans 15 amino acids. Here the CDR3 DNA reads TGTGCCAGCAGTTTATCCGGGACAGGGTCCAATGAGCAGTTCTTC. This sequence encodes CASSLSGTGSNEQFF. Using reference TRBV28 and TRBJ2-1 for the parts outside the CDR3, the full variable domain is DVKVTQSSRYLVKRTGEKVFLECVQDMDHENMFWYRQDPGLGLRLIYFSYDVKMKEKGDIPEGYSVSREKKERFSLILESASTNQTSMYLCASSLSGTGSNEQFFGPGTRLTVL.

V gene TRBV5-1 combines with J gene TRBJ2-1; the D gene is possibly TRBD2 (5 bases). V shed 4 bases and J shed 10 bases, with 12 bases lying between them. The length of the CDR3 is 12 residues. The germline gives CDR1 SGHRS, CDR2 YFSETQ. CDR3 amino acids: CASSPLGHEQFF. CDR3 nucleotides: TGCGCCAGCAGCCCACTAGGCCACGAGCAGTTCTTC.

This rearrangement joins TRBV12-5 to TRBJ2-2; 12 nucleotides line up with TRBD2. Trimming cost V 1 base and J 5 bases; bases outside gene matches: 5. Germline CDR1 and CDR2: LGHNT and FRNRAP. This CDR3 region has 17 residues. The CDR3, as DNA: TGTGCTAGTGGTTTGGAAAGACTAGCGGGAGTTACCGGGGAGCTGTTTTTT. This encodes CASGLERLAGVTGELFF.

V and J are TRBV4-2 and TRBJ2-7, with 10 bases lining up with TRBD1. CDR1 is LGHNA and CDR2 is YNFKEQ in the germline V gene. The CDR3 loop spans 15 amino acids. J lost 4 bases, V lost 1 base, and 4 bases had no gene match. The CDR3, as DNA: TGTGCCAGCAGCCAAGGGACAGGGGGGAGTTACGAGCAGTACTTC. It translates to CASSQGTGGSYEQYF.

The J gene is TRBJ2-2, the V gene TRBV7-9, with D possibly TRBD1 on 5 matching bases. Trimming pared 6 bases from V and 0 bases from J, leaving 8 bases between. The V gene's germline CDR1 is SEHNR and CDR2 FQNEAQ (reference sequence). There are 14 residues in the CDR3. Here the CDR3 reads CASRPGSNTGELFF. The CDR3 DNA reads as TGTGCCAGCAGACCAGGGTCGAACACCGGGGAGCTGTTTTTT. Full variable domain (rest looked up from reference TRBV7-9 and TRBJ2-2): DTGVSQNPRHKITKRGQNVTFRCDPISEHNRLYWYRQTLGQGPEFLTYFQNEAQLEKSRLLSDRFSAERPKGSFSTLEIQRTEQGDSAMYLCASRPGSNTGELFFGEGSRLTVL.

The chain carries TRBV7-8 and TRBJ1-1; 9 nucleotides match TRBD1. Germline V gene data show CDR1 as SGHVS and CDR2 as FQNEAQ. The V gene end was trimmed by 3 bases and the J gene end by 11 bases; junction bases not matched to a gene: 13. This CDR3 is 15 amino acids long. The CDR3 DNA sequence: TGTGCCAGCAGCTTGCAGTCACCGGGACAGGGTAATGCTTTCTTT. Protein sequence: CASSLQSPGQGNAFF.

The chain employs TRBV19 and TRBJ2-1; D call uncertain. The CDR3 has 14 amino acids. The germline V gene encodes CDR1 LNHDA and CDR2 SQIVND (reference sequence). Trimming took 5 bases from V and 7 from J, leaving 15 bases between them. The chain's CDR3 is CASSPSPGANEQFF. The DNA of the CDR3 is TGTGCCAGTAGTCCCTCCCCAGGCGCGAATGAGCAGTTCTTC.